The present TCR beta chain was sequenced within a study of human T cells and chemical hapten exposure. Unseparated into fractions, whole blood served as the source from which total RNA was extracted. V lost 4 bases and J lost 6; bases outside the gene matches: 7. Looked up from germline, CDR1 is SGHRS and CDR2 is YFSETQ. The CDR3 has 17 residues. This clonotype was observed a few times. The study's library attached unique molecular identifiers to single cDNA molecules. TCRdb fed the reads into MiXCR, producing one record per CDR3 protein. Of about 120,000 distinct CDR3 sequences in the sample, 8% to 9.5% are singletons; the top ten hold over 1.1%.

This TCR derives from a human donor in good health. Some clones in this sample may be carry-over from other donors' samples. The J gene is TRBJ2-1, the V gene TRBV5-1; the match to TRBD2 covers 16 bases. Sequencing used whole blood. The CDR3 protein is CASSQGTSGGAINEQFF. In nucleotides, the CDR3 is TGCGCCAGCAGCCAGGGGACTAGCGGGGGGGCGATCAATGAGCAGTTCTTC. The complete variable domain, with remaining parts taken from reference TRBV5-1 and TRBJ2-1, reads KAGVTQTPRYLIKTRGQQVTLSCSPISGHRSVSWYQQTPGQGLQFLFEYFSETQRNKGNFPGRFSGRQFSNSRSEMNVSTLELGDSALYLCASSQGTSGGAINEQFFGPGTRLTVL.